Shown below are 26 T cell receptor beta chains from a single sample sequenced in a study of T-cell reconstitution after alpha-beta-depleted transplantation in children. Unique molecular identifiers tagged the TCRbeta library. TCRdb called the PCR reads again in MiXCR, with one record for every CDR3 protein. The repertoire holds around 450,000 distinct CDR3 sequences, under 12% seen once, with about 2% in the top ten. The sample was PBMCs, taken before TCRalphabeta/CD19-depleted stem cell transplant. All receptors derive from a child aged 2 to 10 with inherited bone marrow failure, due to receive a stem cell transplant.

The rearrangement uses TRBV6-2 or TRBV6-3 and TRBJ2-5; 10 nucleotides match TRBD1. Germline CDR1 is MNHEY and CDR2 is SVGEGT. This CDR3 comprises 14 residues. J lost 5 bases, V lost 7 bases, and 7 bases had no gene match. CDR3 protein: CASIGDRGMETQYF. The CDR3 DNA reads TGTGCCAGCATCGGGGACAGGGGTATGGAGACCCAGTACTTC.

This clonotype was seen many times. The CDR3 sequence: CASSFPGGGQPQHF. CDR3 coding DNA: TGTGCCAGCAGTTTCCCAGGGGGCGGTCAGCCCCAGCATTTT. The gene calls are TRBV12-3 or TRBV12-4 and TRBJ1-5, with 8 bases matching TRBD1. This CDR3 comprises 14 residues. V lost 3 bases and J lost 6; bases outside the gene matches: 4.

At least ten counts were recorded for this clonotype. The chain couples TRBV28 to TRBJ2-5, with D perhaps being TRBD1 or TRBD2 (5 bases each). Trimming left V 1 base short and J 5 bases short, with 14 bases between. Germline V CDR1 and CDR2: MDHEN, SYDVKM. The CDR3 is 15 residues long. As DNA, the CDR3 is TGTGCCAGCAGTTTATACGTAGGGGACCGGGAGACCCAGTACTTC. Its translation is CASSLYVGDRETQYF.

This clonotype was seen at least ten times. The genes are TRBV12-3 or TRBV12-4 and TRBJ2-2; D remains ambiguous. V lost 2 bases, J lost 7 bases, and 8 bases lay in between. The CDR3 is made up of 13 amino acids. The CDR3 spells CASSLSRHGELFF. CDR3 sequence (DNA): TGTGCCAGCAGTTTAAGTCGCCACGGGGAGCTGTTTTTT.

This clonotype was seen at least ten times. The genes are TRBV29-1 and TRBJ2-7, with 9 positions matching TRBD1. Germline V lookup: CDR1 SQVTM, CDR2 ANQGSEA. This CDR3 comprises 14 residues. The V and J ends lost 5 bases and 3 bases, in that order; junction bases with no gene match: 8. CDR3 sequence (DNA): TGCAGCGTTTCGGGACAGGGCACCCTCTACGAGCAGTACTTC. This encodes CSVSGQGTLYEQYF.

This clonotype has more than one count but fewer than ten. The chain employs TRBV2 and TRBJ2-5, with a tentative D call TRBD2 (6 bases). V lost 8 bases and J lost 2, with 15 bases in between. The CDR3 covers 14 residues. In germline, CDR1 is SNHLY, CDR2 FYNNEI. The CDR3 bases are TGTGCCAGCGCCCCCTTGGCGGGACAAGAGACCCAGTACTTC. This translates into CASAPLAGQETQYF.

This clonotype has at least ten counts. The CDR3 spells CASSQGGFGEQFF. The DNA for the CDR3 is TGTGCCAGCAGCCAAGGAGGATTTGGGGAGCAGTTCTTC. This chain joins TRBV3-1 and TRBJ2-1; unclear D gene. This CDR3 region has 13 residues. Germline lookup yields CDR1 LGHDT and CDR2 YNNKEL (reference sequence). Deletions cut 1 base from V and 10 bases from J, with 11 bases between.

This clonotype was detected many times. The chain combines TRBV18 with TRBJ2-5, with TRBD1 matching 11 bases. From germline, CDR1 is KGHSH and CDR2 LQKENI. Trimming took 8 bases from V and 4 from J; bases not matched to a gene: 6. The CDR3 is made up of 14 amino acids. Here the CDR3 DNA reads TGTGCCAGCACGAGGACAGGGGGCAGAGAGACCCAGTACTTC. Translation gives CASTRTGGRETQYF.

This clonotype was recorded many times. The chain combines TRBV20-1 with TRBJ2-1; 10 positions agree with TRBD1. CDR1 DFQATT and CDR2 SNEGSKA come from the germline V gene (reference sequence). J gave up 3 bases and V 3 bases, and 5 bases lay outside the gene matches. This CDR3 is built from 15 residues. The CDR3 is CSASPTGGNYNEQFF. CDR3 in DNA: TGCAGTGCTAGTCCGACAGGGGGCAACTACAATGAGCAGTTCTTC.

The chain has TRBV6-4 and TRBJ2-7, with D perhaps given as TRBD1 or TRBD2 (5 bases each). V was pared by 2 bases and J by 2 bases, with 10 bases between. This CDR3 is built from 14 residues. Germline V CDR1 and CDR2: MRHNA, SNTAGT. CDR3 in DNA: TGTGCCAGCAGTGACGGGGGAGACGCCTACGAGCAGTACTTC. Its translation: CASSDGGDAYEQYF.

In its sample, this clonotype was seen a few times. The chain has TRBV6-1 and TRBJ2-3; the match to TRBD2 covers 7 bases. The CDR3 contains 13 residues. With V trimmed by 4 bases and J by 4 bases, 2 bases remained unmatched. Germline values: CDR1 MNHNS, CDR2 SASEGT. The CDR3 region is CASSGGGSDTQYF. Here the CDR3 DNA reads TGTGCCAGCAGTGGGGGGGGATCAGATACGCAGTATTTT.

This clonotype was counted at least ten times. The gene calls are TRBV20-1 and TRBJ2-5, with D tentatively TRBD1 (6 bases). This CDR3 has 14 residues. V lost 0 bases to trimming and J lost 3 bases, with 11 bases between them. CDR1 and CDR2 from the germline V gene are DFQATT and SNEGSKA (reference sequence). The DNA for the CDR3 is TGCAGTGCTAGAGATTCGCCAGGGGAAGAGACCCAGTACTTC. It is translated as CSARDSPGEETQYF.

About this clonotype itself: A much larger clone is a single base away; this may be a read error. V and J are TRBV27 and TRBJ1-1; no clear D gene. Trimming left V 6 bases short and J 1 base short, with 12 bases between. Germline CDR1 reads MNHEY; CDR2 reads SMNVEV (reference sequence). The length of the CDR3 is 14 residues. This CDR3 reads CASRMGLRNTEAFF. CDR3 DNA: TGTGCCAGCAGGATGGGTTTGCGGAACACTGAAGCTTTCTTT.

This clonotype was recorded a few times. The chain uses TRBV7-2 and TRBJ2-5; 8 bases are a match to TRBD1. Germline V gene data show CDR1 as SGHTA and CDR2 as FQGNSA. J gave up 5 bases and V 2 bases, and 7 bases lay outside the gene matches. CDR3 length: 15 residues. In DNA form, the CDR3 reads TGTGCCAGCAGCTTACTTCCAGGGGGCGGGGAGACCCAGTACTTC. This sequence encodes CASSLLPGGGETQYF.

This clonotype was seen repeatedly, ten times or more. The V and J genes are TRBV16 and TRBJ1-4, with no clear D. Looked up from germline, CDR1 is KGHSY and CDR2 is FQNENV. The CDR3 runs 13 residues. Deletions cut 10 bases from V and 6 bases from J, with 15 bases between. CDR3 coding DNA: TGTGCCACAAGGAGGGCCGGGGATGAAAAACTGTTTTTT. Protein: CATRRAGDEKLFF.

This clonotype has more than one count but fewer than ten. This sequence joins TRBV10-3 and TRBJ1-6; tentative D call: TRBD1 (6 bases). Trimming shortened V by 8 bases and J by 3 bases, and 17 bases separated the two germline ends. Germline CDR1 ENHRY, CDR2 SYGVKD. This CDR3 is 16 amino acids long. The CDR3 DNA is TGTGCCATCCGGGGGCAGGGTGAATACTATAATTCACCCCTCCACTTT. Translated, it gives CAIRGQGEYYNSPLHF.

This clonotype was seen many times. The V and J genes are TRBV27 and TRBJ1-5; D uncertain. With 2 bases removed from V and 14 bases from J, the gap between germline ends came to 16 bases. This CDR3 contains 13 residues. Germline V gene sequence: CDR1 MNHEY, CDR2 SMNVEV (reference sequence). The CDR3 nucleotides are TGTGCCAGCAGTTTAGGTCGGTCCTTGAGAGAGCATTTT. Protein product: CASSLGRSLREHF.

This clonotype appeared many times. Its ends do not fully match the called genes, so a read error is possible. This sequence joins TRBV2 and TRBJ2-1; D gene uncertain. Germline CDR1 is SNHLY and CDR2 is FYNNEI. The length of the CDR3 is 12 residues. CDR3 coding DNA: TGTGCCAGCAGTGTGTCTATTCAGTCCGCGATCTTC. Translation: CASSVSIQSAIF.

The sample holds many counts of this clonotype. The J gene is TRBJ2-7, the V gene TRBV7-2, with TRBD2 as a possible D gene (5 bases). V was pared by 5 bases and J by 7 bases, with 15 bases between. The CDR3 totals 13 residues. The germline gives CDR1 SGHTA, CDR2 FQGNSA. The CDR3 DNA reads TGTGCCAGCAGCCTCAAGGGATCGGGGGAGCAGTACTTC. Amino acids: CASSLKGSGEQYF. The full variable domain, with the rest looked up from reference TRBV7-2 and TRBJ2-7, is GAGVSQSPSNKVTEKGKDVELRCDPISGHTALYWYRQSLGQGLEFLIYFQGNSAPDKSGLPSDRFSAERTGGSVSTLTIQRTQQEDSAVYLCASSLKGSGEQYFGPGTRLTVT.

This clonotype has just a few counts. The genes are TRBV7-9 and TRBJ1-2; D uncertain. This CDR3 has 12 residues. Germline V CDR1 and CDR2: SEHNR, FQNEAQ (reference sequence). V was cut by 5 bases and J by 8 bases, with 12 bases left in between. The CDR3 loop is CASSTTKDGYTF. CDR3 nucleotide sequence: TGTGCCAGCAGCACAACAAAGGACGGCTACACCTTC. Drawing the rest from reference TRBV7-9 and TRBJ1-2, the complete variable domain is DTGVSQNPRHKITKRGQNVTFRCDPISEHNRLYWYRQTLGQGPEFLTYFQNEAQLEKSRLLSDRFSAERPKGSFSTLEIQRTEQGDSAMYLCASSTTKDGYTFGSGTRLTVV.

Comments on this clonotype: A read error is possible here, since a much larger clone lies one base away. This chain joins TRBV5-1 and TRBJ2-1; 9 nucleotides match TRBD2. CDR1 is SGHRS and CDR2 is YFSETQ in the germline V gene. This CDR3 spans 16 amino acids. The V gene end was trimmed by 0 bases and the J gene end by 6 bases; junction bases not matched to a gene: 7. CDR3 in DNA: TGCGCCAGCAGCTTGGTTGCTAGCGGGACTCGCAATGAGCAGTTCTTC. The encoded protein is CASSLVASGTRNEQFF.

This clonotype showed up many times. The CDR3 sequence is CASSFSGFSYEQYF. CDR3 nucleotide sequence: TGTGCCAGCAGTTTTAGCGGGTTCTCCTACGAGCAGTACTTC. The chain has TRBV6-2 or TRBV6-3 and TRBJ2-7, with 7 bases matching TRBD2. V lost 4 bases and J lost 0; bases outside the gene matches: 3. The CDR3 is made up of 14 amino acids. Germline V lookup: CDR1 MNHEY, CDR2 SVGEGT.

This clonotype has at least ten counts. V is TRBV5-1 and J is TRBJ1-2; no firm D call. Germline V gene sequence: CDR1 SGHRS, CDR2 YFSETQ. The CDR3 consists of 14 residues. Trimming pared 0 bases from V and 5 bases from J, leaving 11 bases between. The CDR3 DNA is TGCGCCAGCAGCTTGGATAGTGACTTATATGGCTACACCTTC. Translating gives CASSLDSDLYGYTF. Together with reference TRBV5-1 and TRBJ1-2, the CDR3 gives the full variable domain: KAGVTQTPRYLIKTRGQQVTLSCSPISGHRSVSWYQQTPGQGLQFLFEYFSETQRNKGNFPGRFSGRQFSNSRSEMNVSTLELGDSALYLCASSLDSDLYGYTFGSGTRLTVV.

CDR3 sequence: CAWSATSGQGASNQPQHF. CDR3 bases: TGTGCCTGGAGCGCCACCTCGGGACAGGGGGCGAGCAATCAGCCCCAGCATTTT. This chain joins TRBV30 and TRBJ1-5, with TRBD1 identical over 12 bases. V trimming: 3 bases; J trimming: 1 base; junction bases outside the gene matches: 10. CDR1 and CDR2 from the germline V gene are GTSNPN and SVGIG (reference sequence). The CDR3 sequence is 18 residues long. Filled out from reference TRBV30 and TRBJ1-5, the complete variable domain reads SQTIHQWPATLVQPVGSPLSLECTVEGTSNPNLYWYRQAAGRGLQLLFYSVGIGQISSEVPQNLSASRPQDRQFILSSKKLLLSDSGFYLCAWSATSGQGASNQPQHFGDGTRLSIL.

The CDR3 is CASRMSTDTQYF. The CDR3 DNA is TGTGCCAGCAGGATGAGCACAGATACGCAGTATTTT. The chain carries TRBV12-3 or TRBV12-4 and TRBJ2-3; D gene uncertain. The CDR3 covers 12 residues. V was pared by 6 bases and J by 0 bases, with 4 bases between.

Many counts were recorded for this clonotype. V and J are TRBV7-9 and TRBJ1-1; tentative D call: TRBD1 (5 bases). Trimming took off 5 bases at V and 7 bases at J, with 14 bases between the two ends. The CDR3 loop spans 13 amino acids. The germline gives CDR1 SEHNR, CDR2 FQNEAQ (reference sequence). CDR3 sequence: CASSPGDGREAFF. The CDR3 region has the DNA TGTGCCAGCAGCCCGGGGGACGGTCGTGAAGCTTTCTTT.